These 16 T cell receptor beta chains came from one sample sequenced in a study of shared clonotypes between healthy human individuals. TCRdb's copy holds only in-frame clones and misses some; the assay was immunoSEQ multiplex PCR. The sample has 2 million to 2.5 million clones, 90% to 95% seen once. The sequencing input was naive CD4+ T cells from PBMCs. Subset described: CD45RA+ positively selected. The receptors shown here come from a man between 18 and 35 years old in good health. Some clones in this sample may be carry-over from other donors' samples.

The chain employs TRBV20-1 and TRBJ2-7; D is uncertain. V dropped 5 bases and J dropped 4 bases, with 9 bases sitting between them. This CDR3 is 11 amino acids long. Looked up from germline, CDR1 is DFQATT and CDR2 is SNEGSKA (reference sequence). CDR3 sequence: CSAAMSYEQYF. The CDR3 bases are TGCAGTGCTGCTATGTCATACGAGCAGTACTTC.

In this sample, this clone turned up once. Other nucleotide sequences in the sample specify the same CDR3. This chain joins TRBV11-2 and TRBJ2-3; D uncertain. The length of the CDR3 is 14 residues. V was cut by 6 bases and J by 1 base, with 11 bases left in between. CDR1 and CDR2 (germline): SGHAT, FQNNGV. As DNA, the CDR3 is TGTGCCAGCAGTACCGACCGGGGCACAGATACGCAGTATTTT. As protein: CASSTDRGTDTQYF.

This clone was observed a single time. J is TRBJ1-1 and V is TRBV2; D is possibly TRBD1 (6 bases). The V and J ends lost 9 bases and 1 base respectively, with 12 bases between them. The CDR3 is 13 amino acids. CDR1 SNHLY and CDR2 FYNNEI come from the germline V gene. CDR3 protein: CASTGYPNTEAFF. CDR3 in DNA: TGTGCCAGTACAGGGTACCCGAACACTGAAGCTTTCTTT. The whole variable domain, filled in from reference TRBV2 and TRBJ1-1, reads EPEVTQTPSHQVTQMGQEVILRCVPISNHLYFYWYRQILGQKVEFLVSFYNNEISEKSEIFDDQFSVERPDGSNFTLKIRSTKLEDSAMYFCASTGYPNTEAFFGQGTRLTVV.

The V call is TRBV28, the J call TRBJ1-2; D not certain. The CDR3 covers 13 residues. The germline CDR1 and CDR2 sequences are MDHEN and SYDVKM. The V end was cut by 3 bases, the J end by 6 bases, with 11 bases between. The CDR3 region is CASSLLTEDGYTF. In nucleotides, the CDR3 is TGTGCCAGCAGTTTGTTGACGGAGGATGGCTACACCTTC.

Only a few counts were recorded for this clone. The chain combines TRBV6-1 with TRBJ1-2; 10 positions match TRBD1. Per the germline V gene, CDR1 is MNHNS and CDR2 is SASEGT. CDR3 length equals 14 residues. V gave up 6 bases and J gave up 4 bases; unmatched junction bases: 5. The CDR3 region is CASRYRDRGYGYTF. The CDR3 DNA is TGTGCCAGCAGGTACCGGGACAGGGGCTATGGCTACACCTTC.

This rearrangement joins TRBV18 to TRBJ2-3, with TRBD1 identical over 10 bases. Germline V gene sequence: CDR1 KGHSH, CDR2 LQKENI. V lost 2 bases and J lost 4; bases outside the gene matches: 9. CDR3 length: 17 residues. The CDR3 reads CASSPAGTGVWADTQYF. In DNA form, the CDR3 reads TGTGCCAGCTCACCAGCCGGGACAGGGGTGTGGGCAGATACGCAGTATTTT.

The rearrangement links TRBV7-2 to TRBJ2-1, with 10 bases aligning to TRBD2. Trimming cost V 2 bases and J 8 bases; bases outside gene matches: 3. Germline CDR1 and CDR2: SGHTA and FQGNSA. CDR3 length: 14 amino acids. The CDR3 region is CASSLTSGVYEQFF. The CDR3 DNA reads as TGTGCCAGCAGCTTAACTAGCGGGGTCTATGAGCAGTTCTTC.

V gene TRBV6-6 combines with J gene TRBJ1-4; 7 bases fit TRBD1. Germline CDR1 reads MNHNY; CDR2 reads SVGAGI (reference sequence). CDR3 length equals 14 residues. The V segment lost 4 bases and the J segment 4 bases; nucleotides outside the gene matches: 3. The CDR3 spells CASSWTGYNEKLFF. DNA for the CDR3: TGTGCCAGCAGTTGGACAGGTTATAATGAAAAACTGTTTTTT.

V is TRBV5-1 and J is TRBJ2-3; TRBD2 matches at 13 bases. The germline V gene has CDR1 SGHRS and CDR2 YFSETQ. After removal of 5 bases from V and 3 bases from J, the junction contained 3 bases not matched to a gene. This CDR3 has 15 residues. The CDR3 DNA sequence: TGCGCCAGCAGAACTAGCGGGAGGGCGACAGATACGCAGTATTTT. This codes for CASRTSGRATDTQYF.

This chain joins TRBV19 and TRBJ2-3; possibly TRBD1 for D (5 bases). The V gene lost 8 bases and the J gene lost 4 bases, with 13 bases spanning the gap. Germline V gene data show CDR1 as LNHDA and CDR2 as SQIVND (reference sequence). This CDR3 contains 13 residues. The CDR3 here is CASAGQAADTQYF. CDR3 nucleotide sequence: TGTGCCAGTGCCGGACAAGCTGCAGATACGCAGTATTTT.

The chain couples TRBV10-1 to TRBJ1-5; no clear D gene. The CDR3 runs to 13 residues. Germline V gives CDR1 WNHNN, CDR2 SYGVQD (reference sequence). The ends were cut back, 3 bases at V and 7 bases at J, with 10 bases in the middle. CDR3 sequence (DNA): TGCGCCAGCAGTGAAGGGTTAGAGCAGCCCCAGCATTTT. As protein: CASSEGLEQPQHF.

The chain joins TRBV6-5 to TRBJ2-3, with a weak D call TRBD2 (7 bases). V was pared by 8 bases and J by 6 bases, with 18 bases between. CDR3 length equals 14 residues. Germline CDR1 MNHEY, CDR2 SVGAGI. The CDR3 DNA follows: TGTGCCAGCGGGCTAGCGGAGGGGGTTGATACGCAGTATTTT. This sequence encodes CASGLAEGVDTQYF.

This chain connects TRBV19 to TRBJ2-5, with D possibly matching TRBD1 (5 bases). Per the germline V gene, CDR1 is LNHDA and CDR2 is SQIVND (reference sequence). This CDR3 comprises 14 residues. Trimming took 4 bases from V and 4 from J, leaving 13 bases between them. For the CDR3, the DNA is TGTGCCAGTAGTAGGGGTTCGCAGGGAGAGACCCAGTACTTC. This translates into CASSRGSQGETQYF. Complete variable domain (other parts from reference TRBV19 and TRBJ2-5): DGGITQSPKYLFRKEGQNVTLSCEQNLNHDAMYWYRQDPGQGLRLIYYSQIVNDFQKGDIAEGYSVSREKKESFPLTVTSAQKNPTAFYLCASSRGSQGETQYFGPGTRLLVL.

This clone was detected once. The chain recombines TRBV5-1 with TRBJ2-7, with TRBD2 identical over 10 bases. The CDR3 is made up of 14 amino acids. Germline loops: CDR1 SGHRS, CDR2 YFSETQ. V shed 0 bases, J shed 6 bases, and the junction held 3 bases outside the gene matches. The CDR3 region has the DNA TGCGCCAGCAGCTTGGCACTAGCGGGACGCGAGCAGTACTTC. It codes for CASSLALAGREQYF.

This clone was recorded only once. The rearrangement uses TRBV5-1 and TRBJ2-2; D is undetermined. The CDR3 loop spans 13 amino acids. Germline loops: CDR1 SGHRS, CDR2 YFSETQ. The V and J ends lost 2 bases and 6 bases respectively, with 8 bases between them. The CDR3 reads CASSFYLAGELFF. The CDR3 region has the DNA TGCGCCAGCAGCTTTTACCTAGCCGGGGAGCTGTTTTTT. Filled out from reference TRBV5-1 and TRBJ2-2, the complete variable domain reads KAGVTQTPRYLIKTRGQQVTLSCSPISGHRSVSWYQQTPGQGLQFLFEYFSETQRNKGNFPGRFSGRQFSNSRSEMNVSTLELGDSALYLCASSFYLAGELFFGEGSRLTVL.

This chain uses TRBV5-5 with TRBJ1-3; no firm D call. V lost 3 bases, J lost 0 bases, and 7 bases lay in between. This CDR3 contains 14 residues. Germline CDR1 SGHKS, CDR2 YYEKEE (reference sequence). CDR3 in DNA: TGTGCCAGCAGCTCGGTCCTCTCTGGAAACACCATATATTTT. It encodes CASSSVLSGNTIYF.